This passage covers 10 T cell receptor beta chains from one sample sequenced in a study of technical replicates of blood from a handful of donors. Method: immunoSEQ multiplex PCR; TCRdb's copy keeps in-frame clones and lacks some. Of tens of thousands of clones listed, 75% to 95% are singletons. The sample was T cells isolated from PBMCs. All receptors derive from a human donor in good health.

The chain couples TRBV7-8 to TRBJ2-2; perhaps TRBD2 as D (6 bases). This CDR3 comprises 15 residues. V was trimmed by 5 bases and J by 4 bases, leaving 14 bases between them. In germline, CDR1 is SGHVS, CDR2 FQNEAQ. The CDR3 is CASSLTIAATGELFF. CDR3 coding DNA: TGTGCCAGCAGCCTTACAATAGCGGCCACCGGGGAGCTGTTTTTT.

The V and J genes are TRBV27 and TRBJ2-1, with 14 bases that match TRBD2. Germline CDR1 MNHEY, CDR2 SMNVEV (reference sequence). The CDR3 totals 17 residues. The junction had 11 bases not matched to a gene; V was cut back by 5 bases and J by 8 bases. The CDR3 protein is CASSPGTSGSLAHEQFF. The CDR3 DNA sequence: TGTGCCAGCAGTCCCGGGACTAGCGGGAGTCTCGCCCATGAGCAGTTCTTC.

Only one count was recorded for this clone. The rearrangement joins TRBV5-6 to TRBJ2-6, with 7 bases fitting TRBD1. With 1 base clipped from V and 0 bases from J, the junction kept 7 bases outside the gene matches. The CDR3 is 18 amino acids. Per germline, CDR1 SGHDT and CDR2 YYEEEE. The CDR3 DNA reads TGTGCCAGCAGCTTGTTCGGGACAGAGGGCTCTGGGGCCAACGTCCTGACTTTC. Translation: CASSLFGTEGSGANVLTF.

The chain employs TRBV5-1 and TRBJ2-3; 9 bases line up with TRBD1. With V trimmed by 4 bases and J by 3 bases, 18 bases remained unmatched. The CDR3 runs to 19 residues. CDR1 is SGHRS, CDR2 YFSETQ, per germline. The CDR3 DNA reads TGCGCCAGCAGCGCCCAACGACAGGGGGAAAATATATGGACAGATACGCAGTATTTT. It specifies CASSAQRQGENIWTDTQYF. Full variable domain (missing parts from reference TRBV5-1 and TRBJ2-3): KAGVTQTPRYLIKTRGQQVTLSCSPISGHRSVSWYQQTPGQGLQFLFEYFSETQRNKGNFPGRFSGRQFSNSRSEMNVSTLELGDSALYLCASSAQRQGENIWTDTQYFGPGTRLTVL.

The V and J genes are TRBV5-1 and TRBJ1-1, with D hard to call. CDR3 length equals 15 residues. V lost 3 bases, J lost 0 bases, and 12 bases lay in between. Germline values: CDR1 SGHRS, CDR2 YFSETQ. In DNA form, the CDR3 reads TGCGCCAGCAGCTATCCCAGTAGCATGAACACTGAAGCTTTCTTT. Protein sequence: CASSYPSSMNTEAFF.

The chain combines TRBV6-4 with TRBJ2-3; 8 bases fit TRBD1. Germline CDR1 reads MRHNA; CDR2 reads SNTAGT. Trimming removed 2 bases from V and 2 bases from J; junction bases left unmatched: 3. The CDR3 consists of 15 residues. CDR3 residues: CASSDRTGNTDTQYF. The CDR3 nucleotides read TGTGCCAGCAGTGACCGGACAGGGAACACAGATACGCAGTATTTT.

V usage is TRBV7-8 and J usage is TRBJ2-1, with 8 nucleotides matching TRBD1. The V and J ends lost 2 bases and 6 bases, in that order; junction bases with no gene match: 9. CDR1 is SGHVS, CDR2 FQNEAQ, per germline. CDR3 length: 16 residues. The CDR3 region is CASSLFGRGRFNEQFF. Here the CDR3 DNA reads TGTGCCAGCAGCTTATTCGGCAGGGGGCGGTTCAATGAGCAGTTCTTC.

The V and J genes are TRBV6-1 and TRBJ2-3; TRBD2 is a possible D gene (5 bases). V was clipped by 6 bases and J by 2 bases, with 12 bases between them. This CDR3 is built from 14 residues. Germline V gives CDR1 MNHNS, CDR2 SASEGT. CDR3 in amino acids: CASREGPYTDTQYF. The CDR3 DNA is TGTGCCAGCAGAGAGGGCCCGTACACAGATACGCAGTATTTT.

This clone turned up a few times. The rearrangement links TRBV11-2 to TRBJ1-1, with unresolved D. The germline V gene has CDR1 SGHAT and CDR2 FQNNGV. The V end lost 3 bases, the J end lost 8 bases, and 13 bases lay between the germline ends. The CDR3 has 13 residues. The chain's CDR3 is CASSFAGLREAFF. Written as DNA, the CDR3 is TGTGCCAGCAGCTTCGCGGGCCTAAGAGAAGCTTTCTTT. The complete variable domain, with remaining parts taken from reference TRBV11-2 and TRBJ1-1, reads EAGVAQSPRYKIIEKRQSVAFWCNPISGHATLYWYQQILGQGPKLLIQFQNNGVVDDSQLPKDRFSAERLKGVDSTLKIQPAKLEDSAVYLCASSFAGLREAFFGQGTRLTVV.

This clone was seen a single time. V is TRBV5-8 and J is TRBJ1-1; D gene unclear. Germline assignment: CDR1 SGHTS and CDR2 YDEGEE. Trimming took 4 bases from V and 0 from J, leaving 19 bases between them. The CDR3 loop spans 17 amino acids. CDR3 DNA sequence: TGTGCCAGCAGCCCGTCAGACACAGTAATCATGAACACTGAAGCTTTCTTT. It translates to CASSPSDTVIMNTEAFF.